These 17 T cell receptor beta chains share one sample of origin, sequenced in a study of CD8+CD57+ T cells in acquired aplastic anemia. The study profiled TCR beta VDJ and CDR3 using genomic DNA as template. TCRdb redid the calling of the reads with MiXCR, one entry per CDR3 protein. The sample lists about 110,000 distinct CDR3 sequences, approximately 49% occurring once. The sequenced sample consisted of sorted CD4+, CD8+, or CD8+CD57+ T cells (not recorded which) from PBMCs. The receptor source for this set is a human donor in good health, serving as a control.

This clonotype was counted between two and nine times. The rearrangement links TRBV7-9 to TRBJ1-1; D may be TRBD1 (5 bases). Germline CDR1 reads SEHNR; CDR2 reads FQNEAQ (reference sequence). This CDR3 comprises 14 residues. V shed 1 base and J shed 10 bases, with 16 bases lying between them. CDR3 sequence (DNA): TGTGCCAGCAGCTTAGAGGACACCGCGCTGCGAGCTTTCTTT. Encoded protein: CASSLEDTALRAFF.

In this sample, this clonotype turned up many times. The chain combines TRBV11-2 with TRBJ2-3; D not certain. Trimming cost V 4 bases and J 3 bases, with 11 bases left between them. CDR1 and CDR2 (germline): SGHAT, FQNNGV. CDR3 length equals 14 residues. CDR3 region: CASSYSILTDTQYF. CDR3 DNA: TGTGCCAGCAGCTACTCTATACTAACAGATACGCAGTATTTT.

This clonotype was seen ten or more times. This CDR3 is CASSLGRDRGDPRGQKNIQYF. As DNA, the CDR3 is TGTGCCAGCAGCTTAGGCCGGGACAGGGGCGATCCTCGGGGGCAGAAAAACATTCAGTACTTC. The chain joins TRBV13 to TRBJ2-4; TRBD1 agrees at 10 bases. The CDR3 covers 21 residues. Germline CDR1 reads PRHDT; CDR2 reads FYEKMQ (reference sequence). V trimming: 0 bases; J trimming: 4 bases; junction bases outside the gene matches: 18.

This clonotype was observed at least ten times. In nucleotides, the CDR3 is TGTGCCAGCAGCTCCGGACAGGACAATGAGCAGTTCTTC. Protein product: CASSSGQDNEQFF. The chain combines TRBV9 with TRBJ2-1, with 7 bases lining up with TRBD1. CDR1 is SGDLS and CDR2 is YYNGEE in the germline V gene. V shed 4 bases and J 5 bases; nucleotides not matched to a gene: 3. This CDR3 contains 13 residues.

The chain is built from TRBV25-1 and TRBJ1-4; 10 bases align to TRBD1. CDR1 MGHDK and CDR2 SYGVNS come from the germline V gene. The ends lost 4 bases at V and 4 bases at J; junction bases unmatched: 6. The CDR3 is 16 amino acids. CDR3 sequence: CASSVGTGALNEKLFF. The CDR3 nucleotides read TGTGCCAGCAGTGTAGGGACAGGGGCACTTAATGAAAAACTGTTTTTT.

The V gene is TRBV10-3, the J gene TRBJ1-6; D not resolved. V lost 6 bases and J 8 bases, leaving 8 bases between the germline ends. The CDR3 length is 12 residues. Germline CDR1 ENHRY, CDR2 SYGVKD. DNA for the CDR3: TGTGCCATCAGGGAGGAGGATTCACCCCTCCACTTT. Protein product: CAIREEDSPLHF.

The J gene is TRBJ2-7, the V gene TRBV2; D perhaps matches TRBD1 (6 bases). The V and J ends lost 6 bases and 5 bases respectively, with 17 bases between them. CDR3 length equals 14 residues. Germline V gives CDR1 SNHLY, CDR2 FYNNEI. In nucleotides, the CDR3 is TGTGCCAGCAGCATACAGGGCCGAGGCGACGAGCAGTACTTC. This translates into CASSIQGRGDEQYF.

The chain is built from TRBV3-1 and TRBJ1-4; 8 bases agree with TRBD1. V was clipped by 4 bases and J by 5 bases; unmatched bases: 9. The CDR3 length is 16 residues. Germline CDR1 LGHDT, CDR2 YNNKEL (reference sequence). CDR3 sequence reads: CASSPYRGQDNEKLFF. CDR3 sequence (DNA): TGTGCCAGCAGCCCTTACCGGGGACAGGACAATGAAAAACTGTTTTTT.

This clonotype came up a few times. The chain joins TRBV10-3 to TRBJ2-7; TRBD2 agrees at 8 bases. The ends lost 0 bases at V and 1 base at J; junction bases unmatched: 5. The CDR3 extends over 16 amino acids. Germline V gene sequence: CDR1 ENHRY, CDR2 SYGVKD. CDR3 DNA: TGTGCCATCAGTGAGTCGATTGCGGGAGGATCCTACGAGCAGTACTTC. Translating it yields CAISESIAGGSYEQYF.

This clonotype is a singleton in its sample. V and J are TRBV29-1 and TRBJ1-2; no firm D call. CDR3 length: 14 amino acids. Trimming stripped 4 bases from V and 7 bases from J, with 19 bases between. Germline V gene sequence: CDR1 SQVTM, CDR2 ANQGSEA. CDR3 region: CSVAADPLGTGYTF. DNA of the CDR3: TGCAGCGTTGCCGCGGATCCCCTAGGAACTGGCTACACCTTC.

This clonotype appeared a few times. The chain employs TRBV2 and TRBJ1-6, with D tentatively TRBD1 (5 bases). V lost 7 bases and J lost 15, with 19 bases in between. The CDR3 totals 13 residues. Germline V lookup: CDR1 SNHLY, CDR2 FYNNEI. DNA for the CDR3: TGTGCCAGCAAGAAGTCGGACGGGACTTACCTCCACTTT. Translated: CASKKSDGTYLHF.

About this clonotype: It is likely a read error, because the conserved phenylalanine at the end of the CDR3 is missing. The V and J genes are TRBV19 and TRBJ1-2, with TRBD1 as a possible D gene (6 bases). Between the trimmed V and J ends, which lost 5 bases and 7 bases, there was a span of 20 bases. Germline V gives CDR1 LNHDA, CDR2 SQIVND (reference sequence). The CDR3 totals 15 residues. CDR3: CASSLTGTTLGGYTL. The CDR3 DNA sequence: TGTGCCAGTAGTTTGACAGGAACTACCTTGGGTGGCTACACCCTC.

V usage is TRBV29-1 and J usage is TRBJ1-2; 7 nucleotides match TRBD1. In germline, CDR1 is SQVTM, CDR2 ANQGSEA. The CDR3 spans 16 residues. V gave up 0 bases and J gave up 1 base; unmatched junction bases: 8. CDR3 protein: CSVEDRGTASNYGYTF. The CDR3 nucleotides read TGCAGCGTTGAAGATCGCGGGACAGCCAGTAACTATGGCTACACCTTC.

This clonotype was seen repeatedly, ten times or more. The chain has TRBV19 and TRBJ1-1, with D unresolved. The V gene lost 3 bases and the J gene lost 4 bases, with 3 bases spanning the gap. Germline-derived CDR1 and CDR2 are LNHDA and SQIVND (reference sequence). This CDR3 region has 11 residues. CDR3 coding DNA: TGTGCCAGTAGTATCGGCACTGAAGCTTTCTTT. This gives the protein CASSIGTEAFF.

The J gene is TRBJ1-1, the V gene TRBV20-1; D is uncertain. The CDR3 contains 13 residues. CDR1 and CDR2 from the germline V gene are DFQATT and SNEGSKA (reference sequence). V lost 3 bases and J lost 1, with 9 bases in between. The CDR3 here is CSASVSGNTEAFF. The CDR3 bases are TGCAGTGCTAGCGTCTCGGGGAACACTGAAGCTTTCTTT.

As regards this clonotype: A much larger clonotype is one base distant, so this may be a read error. The V and J genes are TRBV6-1 and TRBJ1-3, with D uncertain. The V gene's germline CDR1 is MNHNS and CDR2 SASEGT. This CDR3 region has 14 residues. DNA of the CDR3: TGTGCCAGCAGTGACCGGGGAGTCAGAAACACCATACATTTT. It is translated as CASSDRGVRNTIHF.

This chain links TRBV24-1 with TRBJ1-4, with 8 bases that match TRBD1. Germline CDR1 reads KGHDR; CDR2 reads SFDVKD. CDR3 length: 15 residues. Germline trimming cut 5 bases from V and 10 bases from J; bases unmatched to any gene: 11. The CDR3 nucleotides read TGTGCCACCAGTGCCCCCGAGACAGGGGACCCAAAACTGTTTTTT. Translating gives CATSAPETGDPKLFF.